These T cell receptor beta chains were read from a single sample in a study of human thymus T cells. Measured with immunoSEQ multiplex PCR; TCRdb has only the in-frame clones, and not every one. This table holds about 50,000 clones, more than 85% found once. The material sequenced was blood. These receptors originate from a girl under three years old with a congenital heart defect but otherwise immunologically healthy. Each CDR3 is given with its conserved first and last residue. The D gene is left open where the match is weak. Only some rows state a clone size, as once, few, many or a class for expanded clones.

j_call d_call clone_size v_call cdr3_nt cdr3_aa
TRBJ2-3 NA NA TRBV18 TGTGCCAGCTCACCAAGGGTCGCAGATACGCAGTATTTT CASSPRVADTQYF
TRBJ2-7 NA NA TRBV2 TGTGCCAGCAGTGTCCCCTCCTACGAGCAGTACTTC CASSVPSYEQYF
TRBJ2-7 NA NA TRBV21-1 TGTGCCAGCAGCCCAGGACAGCTCTACGAGCAGTACTTC CASSPGQLYEQYF
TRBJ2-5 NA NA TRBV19 TGTGCCAGTAGCCCACAGAGTCCGGAGACCCAGTACTTC CASSPQSPETQYF
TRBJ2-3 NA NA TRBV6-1 TGTGCCAGCAAGGTAGATACGCAGTATTTT CASKVDTQYF
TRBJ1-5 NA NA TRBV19 TGTGCCAGTAGTATTAGGACGAATCAGCCCCAGCATTTT CASSIRTNQPQHF
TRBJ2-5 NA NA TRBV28 TGTGCCAGCAGTCTTGTCGGCTCCCTATATGGGACCCAGTACTTC CASSLVGSLYGTQYF
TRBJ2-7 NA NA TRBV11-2 TGTGCCAGCAGCTTACGGGGGAATTTCTACGAGCAGTACTTC CASSLRGNFYEQYF
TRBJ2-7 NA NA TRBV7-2 TGTGCCAGCAGCTTAGCGCCGGCCTACGAGCAGTACTTC CASSLAPAYEQYF
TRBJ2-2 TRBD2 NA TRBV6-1 TGTGCCAGCAGTGGGGGGAATAGCGGGAGGGCGAACACCGGGGAGCTGTTTTTT CASSGGNSGRANTGELFF
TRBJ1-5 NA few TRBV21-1 TGTGCCAGCAGCAAACTTCCGGGACAGGGGTATCGGCCCCAGCATTTT CASSKLPGQGYRPQHF
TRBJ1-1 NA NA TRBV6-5 TGTGCCAGCGTAACATCCGGCGGGCAGAACACTGAAGCTTTCTTT CASVTSGGQNTEAFF
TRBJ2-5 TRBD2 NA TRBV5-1 TGCGCCAGCAGCTTGCGGACTAGCGGGAATCTAAGAGAGACCCAGTACTTC CASSLRTSGNLRETQYF
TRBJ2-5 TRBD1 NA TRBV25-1 TGTGCCAGCAGTGGCCGGGGACAGCCTTTTGGGGAGACCCAGTACTTC CASSGRGQPFGETQYF
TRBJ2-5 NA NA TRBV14 TGTGCCAGCAGCCGACAAGCCTGGTACCAAGAGACCCAGTACTTC CASSRQAWYQETQYF
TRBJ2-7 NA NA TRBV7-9 TGTGCCAGCAGCTTTGCCAATTACGAGCAGTACTTC CASSFANYEQYF
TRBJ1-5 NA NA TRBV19 TGTGCCAGTAGTATAGATCAAGGCCCCAATCAGCCCCAGCATTTT CASSIDQGPNQPQHF
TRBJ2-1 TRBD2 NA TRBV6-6 TGTGCCAGCAGGGCACGACTAGCCAGCTCCTACAATGAGCAGTTCTTC CASRARLASSYNEQFF
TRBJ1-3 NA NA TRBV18 TGTGCCAGCTCACGAAGACCCCCGGAGGATATCATATATTTT CASSRRPPEDIIYF
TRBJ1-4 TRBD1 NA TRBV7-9 TGTGCCAGCAGCATCCGGGACAGTCGGGAAAAACTGTTTTTT CASSIRDSREKLFF
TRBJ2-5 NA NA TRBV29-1 TGCAGCGTTGAAGGTCGGACAAGCGGAGAGACCCAGTACTTC CSVEGRTSGETQYF
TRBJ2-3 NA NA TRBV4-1 TGCGCCAGCAGCCAAGAGCGTGATACGCAGTATTTT CASSQERDTQYF
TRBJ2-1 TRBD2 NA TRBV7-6 TGTGCCAGCAGCTTACTAGCGGATAACAATGAGCAGTTCTTC CASSLLADNNEQFF
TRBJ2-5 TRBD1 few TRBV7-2 TGTGCCAGCAGCAACAGGGGCGGAACGGGGACCCAGTACTTC CASSNRGGTGTQYF
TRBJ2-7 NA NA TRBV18 TGTGCCAGCTCACCCAGCCGCAGCGGGCACTCCTACGAGCAGTACTTC CASSPSRSGHSYEQYF
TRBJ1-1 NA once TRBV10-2 TGCGCCAGCGGGACCTGGGGGAGGACTGAAGCTTTCTTT CASGTWGRTEAFF
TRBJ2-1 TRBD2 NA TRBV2 TGTGCCAGCAGGCCGGGACTAGCAGTTTTTGGTGAGCAGTTCTTC CASRPGLAVFGEQFF
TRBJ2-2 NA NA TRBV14 TGTGCCAGCAGTCCGGGGCGACTCACCGGGGAGCTGTTTTTT CASSPGRLTGELFF
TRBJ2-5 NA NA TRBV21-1 TGTGCCAGCAGCAAAGCGGTTGAGTCGGGAGGGCCGGAGATGGAGACCCAGTACTTC CASSKAVESGGPEMETQYF
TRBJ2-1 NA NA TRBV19 TGTGCCAGTACGATCGGTACTAGGGGATACAATGAGCAGTTCTTC CASTIGTRGYNEQFF
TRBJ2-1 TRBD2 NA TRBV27 TGTGCCAGCAGTTTATTAGCTAGCGGGAGGTCCTACAATGAGCAGTTCTTC CASSLLASGRSYNEQFF
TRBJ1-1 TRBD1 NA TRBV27 TGTGCCAGCAGTCAAGGACGGACAGGGAAATGGAACACTGAAGCTTTCTTT CASSQGRTGKWNTEAFF
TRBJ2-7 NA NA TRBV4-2 TGTGCCAGCAGAGGAACAGGCTACGAGCAGTACTTC CASRGTGYEQYF
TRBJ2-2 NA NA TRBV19 TGTGCCAGTAGTAAACTATTAGCCGGGGAGCTGTTTTTT CASSKLLAGELFF
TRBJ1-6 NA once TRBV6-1 TGTGCCAGCAGTGAAGAGATATGGTCACCCCTCCACTTT CASSEEIWSPLHF
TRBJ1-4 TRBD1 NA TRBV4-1 TGCGCCAGCAGCCAAGCCTCACAGGGGCGGAGGGAAAAACTGTTTTTT CASSQASQGRREKLFF
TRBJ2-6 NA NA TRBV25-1 TGTGCCAGCAGTGAAGTTTCTGGGGCCAACGTCCTGACTTTC CASSEVSGANVLTF
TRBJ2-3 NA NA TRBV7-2 TGTGCCAGCAGTTCGACTTCTCTCACAGATACGCAGTATTTT CASSSTSLTDTQYF
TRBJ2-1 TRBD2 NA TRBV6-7 TGTGCCAGCACTCACCCCGGGGAGGGGTCCTACAATGAGCAGTTCTTC CASTHPGEGSYNEQFF
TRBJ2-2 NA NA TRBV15 TGTGCCACCAGCAGAGGAGAGGGTTACACCGGGGAGCTGTTTTTT CATSRGEGYTGELFF
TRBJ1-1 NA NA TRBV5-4 TGTGCCAGCAGCTTTCAGGCCCTTCCTAACACTGAAGCTTTCTTT CASSFQALPNTEAFF
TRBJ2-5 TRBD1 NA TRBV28 TGTGCCAGCAGTTCCCGGGACAGGACGGGGGAGACCCAGTACTTC CASSSRDRTGETQYF
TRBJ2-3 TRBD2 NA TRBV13 TGTGCCAGCAGCCTACTAAGGGGGCGGGAGGGCCCAGATACGCAGTATTTT CASSLLRGREGPDTQYF
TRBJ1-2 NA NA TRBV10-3 TGTGCCATCAGTGAGGGCAGATTTCTCGTTAACTATGGCTACACCTTC CAISEGRFLVNYGYTF
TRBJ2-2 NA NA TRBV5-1 TGCGCCAGCTGCCTAGAACAGTCGAACACCGGGGAGCTGTTTTTT CASCLEQSNTGELFF
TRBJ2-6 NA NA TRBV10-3 TGTGCCATCAAAAGAAACAGGGCTGGGGCCAACGTCCTGACTTTC CAIKRNRAGANVLTF
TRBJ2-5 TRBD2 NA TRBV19 TGTGCCAGTAGTCCCCGGGAGCCCCCGGGACTAGGGGAGACCCAGTACTTC CASSPREPPGLGETQYF
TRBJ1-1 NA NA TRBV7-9 TGTGCCAGCAGCACTACCGGAGGCACTGAAGCTTTCTTT CASSTTGGTEAFF
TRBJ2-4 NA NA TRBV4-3 TGCGCCAGCAGCCAAGGGGGCGGGGCCAAAAACATTCAGTACTTC CASSQGGGAKNIQYF
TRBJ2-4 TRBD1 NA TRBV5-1 TGCGCCAGCAGCTTGAGACAGGGGGCCAAAAACATTCAGTACTTC CASSLRQGAKNIQYF
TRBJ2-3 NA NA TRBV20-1 TGCAGTGCCACTAGGGCAGATACGCAGTATTTT CSATRADTQYF
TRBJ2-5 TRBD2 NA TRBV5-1 TGCGCCAGCAGCCCTAGCGGGACAGACCAAGAGACCCAGTACTTC CASSPSGTDQETQYF
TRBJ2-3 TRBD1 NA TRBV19 TGTGCCAGTAGTACCGGGACAGTGGGTACGCAGTATTTT CASSTGTVGTQYF
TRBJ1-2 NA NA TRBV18 TGTGCCAGCTCATCCCGGGACGAAAGTAACTATGGCTACACCTTC CASSSRDESNYGYTF